The entry below describes one T cell receptor (beta chain). TCRdb's copy holds only in-frame clones and misses some; the assay was immunoSEQ multiplex PCR. In the table there are 380,000 or so clones, roughly 90% of which are singletons. This record comes from a study of blood T cell repertoires in COVID-19. Study context: Both acute and convalescent COVID-19 samples were obtained from the United States, Italy and Spain.

Enrolled through a virtual design, the participants were between about 18 and 100 years of age and came from roughly 22 US areas. Researchers sorted participants into cohorts using their self-reported clinical history. The clonotype comes from a young woman with acute COVID-19. Sequenced sample: PBMCs or T cells enriched from blood (not recorded which).

The CDR3 nucleotides read TGTGCCAGCTCACCACCCCGACAGGGGGCATACAATGAGCAGTTCTTC. Translation gives CASSPPRQGAYNEQFF. V and J are TRBV18 and TRBJ2-1; 10 bases line up with TRBD1. V gave up 0 bases and J gave up 4 bases; unmatched junction bases: 3. Per germline, CDR1 KGHSH and CDR2 LQKENI. The length of the CDR3 is 16 residues. Together with reference TRBV18 and TRBJ2-1, the CDR3 gives the full variable domain: NAGVMQNPRHLVRRRGQEARLRCSPMKGHSHVYWYRQLPEEGLKFMVYLQKENIIDESGMPKERFSAEFPKEGPSILRIQQVVRGDSAAYFCASSPPRQGAYNEQFFGPGTRLTVL.